What follows describes a single T cell receptor (beta chain). This entry comes from a study of shared clonotypes between healthy human individuals. The protocol was immunoSEQ multiplex PCR, while the TCRdb copy is restricted to in-frame clones and leaves out a portion. The table lists some 300,000 clones, less than 85% of them singletons. Between the trimmed V and J ends, which lost 4 bases and 6 bases, there was a span of 16 bases. CDR3 length: 15 amino acids. Germline V lookup: CDR1 SGHNT, CDR2 YYREEE (reference sequence). This receptor was identified in a man between 25 and 39 years old in good health. Sequencing was done on a sample of memory CD4+ T cells sorted from blood. Subset meaning: CD45RA-negative fraction. The chain recombines TRBV5-4 with TRBJ2-2, with unresolved D. DNA of the CDR3: TGTGCCAGCAGCCCAAATGGACGGGTGGCCGGGGAGCTGTTTTTT. Its protein is CASSPNGRVAGELFF. Filled out from reference TRBV5-4 and TRBJ2-2, the complete variable domain reads ETGVTQSPTHLIKTRGQQVTLRCSSQSGHNTVSWYQQALGQGPQFIFQYYREEENGRGNFPPRFSGLQFPNYSSELNVNALELDDSALYLCASSPNGRVAGELFFGEGSRLTVL.